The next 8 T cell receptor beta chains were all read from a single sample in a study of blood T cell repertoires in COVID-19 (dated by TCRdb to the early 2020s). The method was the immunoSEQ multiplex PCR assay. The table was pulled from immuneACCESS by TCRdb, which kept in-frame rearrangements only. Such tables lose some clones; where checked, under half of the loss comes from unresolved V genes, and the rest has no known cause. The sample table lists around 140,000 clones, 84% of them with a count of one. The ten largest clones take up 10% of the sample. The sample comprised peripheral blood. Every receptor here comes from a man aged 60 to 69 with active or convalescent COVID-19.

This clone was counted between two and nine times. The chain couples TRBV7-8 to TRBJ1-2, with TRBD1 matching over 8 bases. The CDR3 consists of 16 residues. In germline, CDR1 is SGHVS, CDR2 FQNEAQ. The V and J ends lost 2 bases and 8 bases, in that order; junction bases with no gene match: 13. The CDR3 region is CASSLIDRGIMGGYTF. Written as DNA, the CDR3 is TGTGCCAGCAGCTTAATAGACAGGGGAATAATGGGCGGCTACACCTTC.

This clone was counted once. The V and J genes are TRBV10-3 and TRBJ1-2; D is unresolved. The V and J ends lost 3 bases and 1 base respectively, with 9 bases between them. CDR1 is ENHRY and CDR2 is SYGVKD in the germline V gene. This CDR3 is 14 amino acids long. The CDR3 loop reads CAISERENNYGYTF. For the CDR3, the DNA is TGTGCCATCAGTGAACGGGAGAATAACTATGGCTACACCTTC.

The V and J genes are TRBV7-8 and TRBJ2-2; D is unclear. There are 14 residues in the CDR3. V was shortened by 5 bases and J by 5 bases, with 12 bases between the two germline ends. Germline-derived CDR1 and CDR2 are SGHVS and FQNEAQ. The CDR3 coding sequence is TGTGCCAGCAGCCCAAACAGTATTACCGGGGAGCTGTTTTTT. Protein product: CASSPNSITGELFF.

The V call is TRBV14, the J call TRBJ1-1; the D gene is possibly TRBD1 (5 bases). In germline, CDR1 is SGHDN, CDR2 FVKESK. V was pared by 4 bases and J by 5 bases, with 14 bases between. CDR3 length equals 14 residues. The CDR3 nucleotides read TGTGCCAGCAGCCTGGGCCAGGGCGAAACTGAAGCTTTCTTT. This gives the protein CASSLGQGETEAFF.

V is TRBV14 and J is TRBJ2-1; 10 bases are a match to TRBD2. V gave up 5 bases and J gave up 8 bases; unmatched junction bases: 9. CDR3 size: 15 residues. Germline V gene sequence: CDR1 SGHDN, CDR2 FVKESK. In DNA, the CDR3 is TGTGCCAGCAGCAGAGCTAGCGGGAGTTATTATGAGCAGTTCTTC. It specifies CASSRASGSYYEQFF.

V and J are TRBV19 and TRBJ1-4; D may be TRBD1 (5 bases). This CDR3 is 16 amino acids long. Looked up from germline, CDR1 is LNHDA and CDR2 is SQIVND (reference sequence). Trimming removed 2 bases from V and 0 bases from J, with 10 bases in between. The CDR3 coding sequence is TGTGCCAGTAGTATAAAGCCGACAGCAACTAATGAAAAACTGTTTTTT. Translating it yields CASSIKPTATNEKLFF. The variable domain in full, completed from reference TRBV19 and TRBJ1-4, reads DGGITQSPKYLFRKEGQNVTLSCEQNLNHDAMYWYRQDPGQGLRLIYYSQIVNDFQKGDIAEGYSVSREKKESFPLTVTSAQKNPTAFYLCASSIKPTATNEKLFFGSGTQLSVL.

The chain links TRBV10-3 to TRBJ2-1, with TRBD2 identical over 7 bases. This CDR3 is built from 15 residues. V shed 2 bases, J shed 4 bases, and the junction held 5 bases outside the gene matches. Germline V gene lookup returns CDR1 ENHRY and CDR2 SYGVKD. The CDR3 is CAISEGRGNYNEQFF. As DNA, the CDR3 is TGTGCCATCAGTGAGGGGCGGGGGAATTACAATGAGCAGTTCTTC.

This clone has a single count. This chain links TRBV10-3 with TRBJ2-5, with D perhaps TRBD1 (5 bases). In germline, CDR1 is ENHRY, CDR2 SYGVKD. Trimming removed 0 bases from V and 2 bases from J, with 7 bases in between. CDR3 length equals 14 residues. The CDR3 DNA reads TGTGCCATCAGTGAGTCTAACAGGCAAGAGACCCAGTACTTC. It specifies CAISESNRQETQYF.